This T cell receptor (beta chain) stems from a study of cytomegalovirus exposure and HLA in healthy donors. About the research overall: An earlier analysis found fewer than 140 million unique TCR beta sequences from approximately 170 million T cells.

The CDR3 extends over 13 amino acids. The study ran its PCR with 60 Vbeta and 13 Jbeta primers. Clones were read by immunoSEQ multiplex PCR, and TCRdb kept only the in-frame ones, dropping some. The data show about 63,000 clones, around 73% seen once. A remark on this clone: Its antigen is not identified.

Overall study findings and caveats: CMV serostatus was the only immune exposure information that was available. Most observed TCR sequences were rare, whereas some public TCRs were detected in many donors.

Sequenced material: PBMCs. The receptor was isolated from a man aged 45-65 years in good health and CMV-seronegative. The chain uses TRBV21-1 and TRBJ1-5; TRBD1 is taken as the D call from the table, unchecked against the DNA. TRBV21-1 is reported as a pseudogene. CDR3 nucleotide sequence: TGTGCCAGCAACAGGGGTGGTGATCAGCCCCAGCATTTT. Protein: CASNRGGDQPQHF.